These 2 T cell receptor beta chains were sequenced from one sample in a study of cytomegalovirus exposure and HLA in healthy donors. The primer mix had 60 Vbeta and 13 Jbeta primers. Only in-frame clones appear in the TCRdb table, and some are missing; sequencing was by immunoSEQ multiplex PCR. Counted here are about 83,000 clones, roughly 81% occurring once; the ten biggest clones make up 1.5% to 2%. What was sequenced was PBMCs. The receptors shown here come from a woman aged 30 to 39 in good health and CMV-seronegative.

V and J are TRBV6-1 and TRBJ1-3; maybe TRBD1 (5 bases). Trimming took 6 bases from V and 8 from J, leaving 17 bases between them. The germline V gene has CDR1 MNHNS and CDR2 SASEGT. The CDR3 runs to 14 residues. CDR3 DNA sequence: TGTGCCAGCAGCAGTTCGCAGGGAGGTTACACCATATATTTT. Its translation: CASSSSQGGYTIYF.

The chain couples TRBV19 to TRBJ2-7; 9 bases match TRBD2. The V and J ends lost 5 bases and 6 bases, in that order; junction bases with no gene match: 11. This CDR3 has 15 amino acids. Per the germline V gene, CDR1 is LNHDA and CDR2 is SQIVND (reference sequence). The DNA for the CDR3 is TGTGCCAGTAGTGTGCTAGCGGGATCCTTTGGCGAGCAGTACTTC. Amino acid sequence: CASSVLAGSFGEQYF.